Listed below are T cell receptor beta chains from one sample, sequenced in a study of T cells after somatic rescue of genetic block. Profiling relied on immunoSEQ multiplex PCR, and the TCRdb table lists in-frame clones only, not all of them. The sample lists 68,000 or so clones, around 93% occurring once. Sequencing input: peripheral blood mononuclear cells (PBMCs). All receptors come from a man aged 35-49 years. Each CDR3 is given with its conserved first and last residue. A D gene is named only where the DNA matches it firmly. Some rows have no size entry. The others give once, few or many, or a class for an expanded clone.

few | TRBJ1-2 | NA | TRBV4-3 | TGCGCCAGCAGCCAAGATTGGGGGGTAAACTATGGCTACACCTTC | CASSQDWGVNYGYTF
NA | TRBJ2-5 | NA | TRBV7-7 | TGTGCTAGCAGCCAACGATGGGGGGTCCAAGAGACCCAGTACTTC | CASSQRWGVQETQYF
NA | TRBJ1-6 | NA | TRBV4-1 | TGCGCCAGCAGCCTGGGGGACAATTCACCCCTCCACTTT | CASSLGDNSPLHF
NA | TRBJ1-2 | TRBD1 | TRBV5-1 | TGCGCCAGCAGCTTGGGTGGCAGGGGGGATGGCTACACCTTC | CASSLGGRGDGYTF
NA | TRBJ2-4 | NA | TRBV4-1 | TGCGCCAGCAGCCAAGTGTCAAGTGGCCTAGCCAAAAACATTCAGTACTTC | CASSQVSSGLAKNIQYF
NA | TRBJ2-1 | TRBD1 | TRBV11-3 | TGTGCCAGCAGCAGACGGCAGGGGGCAGGGGTGAGAGATGAGCAGTTCTTC | CASSRRQGAGVRDEQFF
NA | TRBJ2-5 | TRBD1 | TRBV5-8 | TGTGCCAGCAGCTTGGAGGGGGCAGCCCAAGAGACCCAGTACTTC | CASSLEGAAQETQYF
NA | TRBJ1-2 | NA | TRBV5-1 | TGCGCCAGCAGCGTCCGTTCCGACCCCCGATATGGCTACACCTTC | CASSVRSDPRYGYTF
NA | TRBJ2-5 | TRBD2 | TRBV5-4 | TGTGCCAGCAGCCATGGATTAGCGGGGGATACCCAGTACTTC | CASSHGLAGDTQYF
NA | TRBJ1-5 | NA | TRBV27 | TGTGCCAGCAGTTTCGAAGGTCGGAATCAGCCCCAGCATTTT | CASSFEGRNQPQHF
NA | TRBJ2-1 | NA | TRBV11-1 | TGTGCCAGCAGCCCTGGGGGGGGGCCGTTCTACAATGAGCAGTTCTTC | CASSPGGGPFYNEQFF
NA | TRBJ1-4 | NA | TRBV14 | TGTGCCAGCAGCCAAGGGGGCCCAGGAACTAATGAAAAACTGTTTTTT | CASSQGGPGTNEKLFF
NA | TRBJ1-1 | NA | TRBV6-5 | TGTGCCAGCAGTAACCCGGGCCCGGAGGGGACTGAAGCTTTCTTT | CASSNPGPEGTEAFF
once | TRBJ2-2 | NA | TRBV5-8 | TGTGCCAGCAGCTTAGAGGGCTTTATGAACACCGGGGAGCTGTTTTTT | CASSLEGFMNTGELFF
NA | TRBJ2-6 | NA | TRBV19 | TGTGCCAGTAGTATACGGGGCTCTGGGGCCAACGTCCTGACTTTC | CASSIRGSGANVLTF
NA | TRBJ2-7 | NA | TRBV5-5 | TGTGCCAGCAGCCAAGCCGGGGAGACGGGAGAGCAGTACTTC | CASSQAGETGEQYF
NA | TRBJ2-3 | NA | TRBV18 | TGTGCCAGCTCACCATGGGGGGTAGTAGACACAGATACGCAGTATTTT | CASSPWGVVDTDTQYF
NA | TRBJ2-7 | NA | TRBV10-3 | TGTGCCATCAGTGAACAGGGCGGCTACGAGCAGTACTTC | CAISEQGGYEQYF
NA | TRBJ1-2 | TRBD1 | TRBV19 | TGTGCCAGTAGCCGGGACAGAACTTTCTATGGCTACACCTTC | CASSRDRTFYGYTF
NA | TRBJ2-1 | NA | TRBV15 | TGTGCCACCAGCGGGTCCGGGGCGATCGGCAATGAGCAGTTCTTC | CATSGSGAIGNEQFF
NA | TRBJ2-1 | TRBD1 | TRBV7-9 | TGTGCCAGCAGCCCTCGACAGGGCCCTTACAATGAGCAGTTCTTC | CASSPRQGPYNEQFF
NA | TRBJ1-6 | NA | TRBV19 | TGTGCCAGTGGGATAACCGGGACCGCGAATTCACCCCTCCACTTT | CASGITGTANSPLHF
NA | TRBJ1-4 | NA | TRBV6-1 | TGTGCCAGCAGTCGGGGGCATAATGAAAAACTGTTTTTT | CASSRGHNEKLFF
NA | TRBJ2-5 | TRBD2 | TRBV14 | TGTGCCAGCAGCCAAGAAACTAGCGGGAGCCCGGGGGAGACCCAGTACTTC | CASSQETSGSPGETQYF
NA | TRBJ1-5 | NA | TRBV28 | TGTGCCAGCACGCGTGGGAGGGATGAACAGCCCCAGCATTTT | CASTRGRDEQPQHF
NA | TRBJ1-1 | NA | TRBV29-1 | TGCAGCGTTGGTTCCGGTTTGAACACTGAAGCTTTCTTT | CSVGSGLNTEAFF
NA | TRBJ1-4 | NA | TRBV19 | TGTGCCAGTAGTGTGTCAGCAACTAATGAAAAACTGTTTTTT | CASSVSATNEKLFF
NA | TRBJ2-3 | TRBD1 | TRBV29-1 | TGCAGCGTTAGTGCGTCCAACAGGGGGCTCACAGATACGCAGTATTTT | CSVSASNRGLTDTQYF
NA | TRBJ2-5 | NA | TRBV6-6 | TGTGCCAGCAGTTACGAGCGGACGGGGACCCAGTACTTC | CASSYERTGTQYF
NA | TRBJ2-7 | NA | TRBV14 | TGTGCCAGCAGCCAAGGGAGGTTAGGGTACGAGCAGTACTTC | CASSQGRLGYEQYF
NA | TRBJ2-7 | NA | TRBV5-1 | TGCGCCAGCAGCTGGGGGAACGACAGGTTGACCTCCTACGAGCAGTACTTC | CASSWGNDRLTSYEQYF
NA | TRBJ2-5 | NA | TRBV2 | TGTGCCAGCAACTGGGGCTTAGAGACCCAGTACTTC | CASNWGLETQYF
NA | TRBJ1-6 | NA | TRBV6-5 | TGTGCCAGCAGTTACGTGGCGAATTCACCCCTCCACTTT | CASSYVANSPLHF
NA | TRBJ1-6 | TRBD1 | TRBV19 | TGTGCCAGTAGTTCCGGGACAGGGGGCTATTCACCCCTCCACTTT | CASSSGTGGYSPLHF
NA | TRBJ1-4 | NA | TRBV18 | TGTGCCAGCTCACCACGTTTATCCCCGGTTGAGGAAAAACTGTTTTTT | CASSPRLSPVEEKLFF
NA | TRBJ2-7 | TRBD2 | TRBV28 | TGTGCCAGCAGTTTAAGCGGGAAATCCTACGAGCAGTACTTC | CASSLSGKSYEQYF
once | TRBJ2-7 | NA | TRBV19 | TGTGCCAGTAGTATGACAGGCTACGAGCAGTACTTC | CASSMTGYEQYF
NA | TRBJ2-7 | NA | TRBV28 | TGTGCCAGCAGTTTTCTCGGGAACGAGCAGTACTTC | CASSFLGNEQYF
NA | TRBJ2-7 | NA | TRBV19 | TGTGCCACCCACCCCCGGGACGGATCCTACGAGCAGTACTTC | CATHPRDGSYEQYF
NA | TRBJ1-2 | NA | TRBV28 | TGTGCCAGCAGTTTAAAGTTGGGCTATGGCTACACCTTC | CASSLKLGYGYTF
NA | TRBJ1-2 | NA | TRBV6-1 | TGTGCCAGCAGTGCAAGCTGGTCCCATGGCTACACCTTC | CASSASWSHGYTF
NA | TRBJ1-1 | NA | TRBV7-3 | TGTGCCAGCAGCCGTGACAGGAACACTGAAGCTTTCTTT | CASSRDRNTEAFF